The subject of this entry is one TCR beta chain. The CDR3 loop spans 17 amino acids. Looked up from germline, CDR1 is MDHEN and CDR2 is SYDVKM. Sample-barcoded 5' priming and a J-beta primer mix drove a second PCR of roughly 6 to 12 cycles. TCRdb reprocessed the 5' RACE reads with MiXCR, giving one entry per CDR3 protein. The table shows 980,000 or so distinct CDR3 sequences, with under 50% occurring only once. This entry belongs to a study of blood T cells in healthy people across ages. Source material: blood. The chain joins TRBV28 to TRBJ2-5; 9 positions agree with TRBD1. The DNA end lines up better with TRBJ2-7; the J call may be wrong. The sequence came from a man between 25 and 39 years old in good health. CDR3 DNA: TGTGCCAGCAGACTCAGCACAGGGGGCGGGGGTAGTTACGAGCAGTACTTC. Amino acids: CASRLSTGGGGSYEQYF.